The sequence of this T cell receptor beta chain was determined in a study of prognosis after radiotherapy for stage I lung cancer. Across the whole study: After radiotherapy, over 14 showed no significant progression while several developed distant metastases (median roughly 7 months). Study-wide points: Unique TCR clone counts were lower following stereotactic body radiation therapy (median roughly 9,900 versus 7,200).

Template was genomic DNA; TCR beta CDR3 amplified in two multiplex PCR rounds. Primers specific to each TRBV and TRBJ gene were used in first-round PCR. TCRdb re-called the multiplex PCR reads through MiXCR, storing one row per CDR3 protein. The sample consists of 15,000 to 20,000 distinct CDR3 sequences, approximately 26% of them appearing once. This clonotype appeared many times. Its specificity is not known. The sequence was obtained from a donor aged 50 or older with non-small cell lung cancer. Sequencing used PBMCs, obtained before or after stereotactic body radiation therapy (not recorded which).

CDR3 sequence (DNA): TGTGCCTGGCGTATGGGGGGCACAGATACGCAGTATTTT. Translation gives CAWRMGGTDTQYF. This chain joins TRBV30 and TRBJ2-3; D tentatively fits TRBD1 or TRBD2 (5 bases each). The CDR3 length is 13 residues. From germline, CDR1 is GTSNPN and CDR2 SVGIG (reference sequence). V lost 5 bases to trimming and J lost 1 base, with 10 bases between them.